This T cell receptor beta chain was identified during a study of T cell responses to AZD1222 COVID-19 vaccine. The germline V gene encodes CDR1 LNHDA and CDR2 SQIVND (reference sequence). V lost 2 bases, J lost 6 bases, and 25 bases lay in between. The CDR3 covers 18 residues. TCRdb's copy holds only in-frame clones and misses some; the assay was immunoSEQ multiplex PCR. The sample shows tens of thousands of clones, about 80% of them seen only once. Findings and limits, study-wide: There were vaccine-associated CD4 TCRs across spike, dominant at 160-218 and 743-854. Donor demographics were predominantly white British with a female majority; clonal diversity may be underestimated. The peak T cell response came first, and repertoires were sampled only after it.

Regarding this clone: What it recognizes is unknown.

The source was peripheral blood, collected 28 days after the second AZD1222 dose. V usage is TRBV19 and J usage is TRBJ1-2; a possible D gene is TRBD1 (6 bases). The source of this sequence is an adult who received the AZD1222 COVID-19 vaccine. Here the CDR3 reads CASSITPDDDRIRDGYTF. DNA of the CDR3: TGTGCCAGTAGTATAACCCCCGACGACGACAGGATAAGGGATGGCTACACCTTC.